This T cell receptor (beta chain) originates from a study of blood T cell repertoires in COVID-19. Overall study context: Acute-phase and convalescent COVID-19 samples originated in the United States, Italy and Spain.

V was trimmed by 2 bases and J by 7 bases, leaving 11 bases between them. Germline values: CDR1 WNHNN, CDR2 SYGVQD (reference sequence). This CDR3 spans 13 amino acids. Assay used: immunoSEQ multiplex PCR; TCRdb lists only in-frame clones, some missing. This sample yields around 130,000 clones, of which more than 75% are seen a single time; around 2.1% belongs to the top ten. The sequence derives from a woman aged 45-65 years with acute or convalescent COVID-19. Sequencing used peripheral blood. V gene TRBV10-1 combines with J gene TRBJ1-2, with a weak D call TRBD1 (5 bases). The chain's CDR3 is CASSENGHSGYTF. CDR3 nucleotide sequence: TGCGCCAGCAGTGAGAATGGACACTCTGGCTACACCTTC.